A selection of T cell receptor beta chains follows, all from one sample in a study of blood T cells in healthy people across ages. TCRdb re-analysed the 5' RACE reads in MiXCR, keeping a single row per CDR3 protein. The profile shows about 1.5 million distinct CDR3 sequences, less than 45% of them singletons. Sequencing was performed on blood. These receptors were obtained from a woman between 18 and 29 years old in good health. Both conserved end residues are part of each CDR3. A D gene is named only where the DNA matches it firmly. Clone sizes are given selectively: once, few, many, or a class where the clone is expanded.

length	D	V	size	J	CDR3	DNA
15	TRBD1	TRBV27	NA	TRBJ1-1	CASSWGQEVGTEAFF	TGTGCCAGCAGTTGGGGACAGGAGGTTGGAACTGAAGCTTTCTTT
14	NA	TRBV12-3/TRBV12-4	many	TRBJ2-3	CASTRQDPTDTQYF	TGTGCCAGCACCCGACAGGACCCTACAGATACGCAGTATTTT
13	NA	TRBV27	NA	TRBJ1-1	CASSLSPIREAFF	TGTGCCAGCAGTTTAAGTCCCATCCGTGAAGCTTTCTTT
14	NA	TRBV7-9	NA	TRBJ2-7	CASSLEAVSYEQYF	TGTGCCAGCAGCTTAGAGGCCGTCTCCTACGAGCAGTACTTC
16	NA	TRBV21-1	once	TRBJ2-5	CASSKVVAGFQETQYF	TGTGCCAGCAGCAAAGTGGTAGCAGGATTCCAAGAGACCCAGTACTTC
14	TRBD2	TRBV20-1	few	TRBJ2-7	CTASPGLAAYEQYF	TGCACTGCTAGTCCGGGACTAGCGGCCTACGAGCAGTACTTC
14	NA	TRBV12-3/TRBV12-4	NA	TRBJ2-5	CASSRLGGGETQYF	TGTGCCAGCAGTCGCTTGGGAGGTGGCGAGACCCAGTACTTC
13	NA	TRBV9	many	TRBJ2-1	CASSVGQRYEQFF	TGTGCCAGCAGCGTAGGTCAGCGTTATGAGCAGTTCTTC
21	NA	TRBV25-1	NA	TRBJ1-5	CASSEQVRPAPIRKNNQPQHF	TGTGCCAGCAGTGAACAGGTGAGGCCCGCGCCCATAAGAAAGAACAATCAGCCCCAGCATTTT
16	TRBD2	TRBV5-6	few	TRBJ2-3	CASSSPGTSDPDTQYF	TGTGCCAGCAGCTCCCCCGGGACTAGCGATCCAGATACGCAGTATTTT
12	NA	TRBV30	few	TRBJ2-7	CAWSESGYEQYF	TGTGCCTGGAGTGAAAGCGGTTACGAGCAGTACTTC
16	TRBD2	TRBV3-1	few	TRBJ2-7	CASRTSGGASYNEQYF	TGTGCCAGCAGAACTAGCGGGGGGGCATCCTACAATGAGCAGTACTTC
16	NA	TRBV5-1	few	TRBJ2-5	CASSLAPAGTGETQYF	TGCGCCAGCAGCTTGGCCCCCGCAGGCACTGGGGAGACCCAGTACTTC
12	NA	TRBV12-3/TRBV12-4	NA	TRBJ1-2	CASTSGGYGYTF	TGTGCCAGCACTTCGGGGGGTTATGGCTACACCTTC
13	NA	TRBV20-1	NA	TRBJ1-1	CSARVFRGLRAFF	TGCAGTGCTAGAGTTTTCCGGGGGCTGCGAGCTTTCTTT
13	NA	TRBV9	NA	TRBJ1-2	CASSVDAVGGYTF	TGTGCCAGCAGCGTAGACGCCGTTGGTGGCTACACCTTC
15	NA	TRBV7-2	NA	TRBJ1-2	CTSSLFYRAGYGYTF	TGTACCAGCAGCTTATTCTACAGGGCCGGCTATGGCTACACCTTC
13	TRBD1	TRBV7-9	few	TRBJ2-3	CASRGQWADTQYF	TGTGCCAGCAGGGGACAGTGGGCAGATACGCAGTATTTT
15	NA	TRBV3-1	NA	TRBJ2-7	CASSPSRNRHYEQYF	TGTGCCAGCAGCCCGAGTCGCAATCGGCACTACGAGCAGTACTTC
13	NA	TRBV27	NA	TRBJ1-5	CASSFGDDQPQHF	TGTGCCAGCAGTTTCGGGGATGATCAGCCCCAGCATTTT
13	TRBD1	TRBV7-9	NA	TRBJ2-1	CASSSTGGGEQFF	TGTGCCAGCAGCTCTACAGGGGGCGGTGAGCAGTTCTTC
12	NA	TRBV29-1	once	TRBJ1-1	CSVAKGETEAFF	TGCAGCGTTGCTAAGGGGGAAACTGAAGCTTTCTTT
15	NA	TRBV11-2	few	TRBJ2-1	CASSQILGSYNEQFF	TGTGCCAGCAGCCAGATTTTGGGCTCCTACAATGAGCAGTTCTTC
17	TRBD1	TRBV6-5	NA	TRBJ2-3	CASSYRGPRTGTDTQYF	TGTGCCAGCAGTTACAGGGGGCCTAGAACTGGCACGGATACGCAGTATTTT
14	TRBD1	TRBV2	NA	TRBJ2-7	CASLQGAMGYEQYF	TGTGCCAGCTTACAGGGGGCGATGGGCTACGAGCAGTACTTC
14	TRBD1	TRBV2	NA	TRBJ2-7	CASSRQGLLGEQYF	TGTGCCAGCAGTAGACAGGGGCTGTTAGGAGAGCAGTACTTC
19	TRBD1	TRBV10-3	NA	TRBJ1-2	CAISEGPNLGDSLSYGYTF	TGTGCCATCAGTGAGGGTCCGAACCTGGGGGACAGCCTTTCCTATGGCTACACCTTC
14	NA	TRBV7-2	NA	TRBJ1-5	CASSRVGGDQPQHF	TGTGCCAGCAGCCGAGTGGGGGGTGATCAGCCCCAGCATTTT
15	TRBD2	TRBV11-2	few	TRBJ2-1	CASSHTSGSEGGQFF	TGTGCCAGCAGCCACACTAGCGGGAGCGAGGGGGGGCAGTTCTTC